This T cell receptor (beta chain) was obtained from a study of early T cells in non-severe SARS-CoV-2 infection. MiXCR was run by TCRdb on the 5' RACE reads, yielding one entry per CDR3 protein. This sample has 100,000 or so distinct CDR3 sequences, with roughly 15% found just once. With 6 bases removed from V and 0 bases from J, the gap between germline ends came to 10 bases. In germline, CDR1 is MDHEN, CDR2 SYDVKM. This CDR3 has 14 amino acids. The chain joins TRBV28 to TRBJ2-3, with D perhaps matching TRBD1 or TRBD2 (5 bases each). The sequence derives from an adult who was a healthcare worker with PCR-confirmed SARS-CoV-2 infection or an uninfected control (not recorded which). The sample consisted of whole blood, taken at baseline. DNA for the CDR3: TGTGCCAGCAGATTGGGACCGAGCACAGATACGCAGTATTTT. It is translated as CASRLGPSTDTQYF. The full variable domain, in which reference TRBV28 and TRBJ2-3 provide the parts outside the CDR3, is DVKVTQSSRYLVKRTGEKVFLECVQDMDHENMFWYRQDPGLGLRLIYFSYDVKMKEKGDIPEGYSVSREKKERFSLILESASTNQTSMYLCASRLGPSTDTQYFGPGTRLTVL.